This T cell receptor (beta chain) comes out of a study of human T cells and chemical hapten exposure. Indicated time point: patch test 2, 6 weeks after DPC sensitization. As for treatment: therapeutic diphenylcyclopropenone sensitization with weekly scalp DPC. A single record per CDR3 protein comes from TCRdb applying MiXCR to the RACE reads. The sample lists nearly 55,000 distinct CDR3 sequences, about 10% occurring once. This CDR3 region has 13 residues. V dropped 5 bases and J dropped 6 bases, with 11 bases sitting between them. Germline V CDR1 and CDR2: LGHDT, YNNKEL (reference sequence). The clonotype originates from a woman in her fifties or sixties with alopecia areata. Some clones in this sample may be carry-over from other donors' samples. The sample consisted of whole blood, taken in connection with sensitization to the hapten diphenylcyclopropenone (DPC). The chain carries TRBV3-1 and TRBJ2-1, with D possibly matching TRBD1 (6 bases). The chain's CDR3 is CASSSSGANEQFF. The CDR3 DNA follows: TGTGCCAGCAGCTCTTCAGGGGCCAATGAGCAGTTCTTC.